Below are 5 T cell receptor beta chains sequenced from a single sample in a study of shared clonotypes between healthy human individuals. Produced via immunoSEQ multiplex PCR; TCRdb's table is partial and in-frame only. The sample includes over a million clones, about 80% of them seen just once. The specimen sequenced was memory CD4+ T cells from PBMCs. Subset defined: CD45RA-negative fraction. These receptors originate from a man aged 18 to 29 in good health. Some clones in this sample may be carry-over from other donors' samples.

About this clone: This may stem from a read error, because a much larger clone lies one nucleotide away. Other DNA sequences in the sample encode the same CDR3. The chain uses TRBV29-1 and TRBJ2-3, with 7 bases identical to TRBD2. Germline lookup yields CDR1 SQVTM and CDR2 ANQGSEA. There are 14 residues in the CDR3. V trimming: 3 bases; J trimming: 1 base; junction bases outside the gene matches: 4. The CDR3 DNA reads TGCAGCGTTGAGGGAGGGAAGGGCACAGATACGCAGTATTTT. Translating gives CSVEGGKGTDTQYF.

V and J are TRBV28 and TRBJ1-5; no definite D call. V was pared by 10 bases and J by 6 bases, with 19 bases between. CDR1 and CDR2 from the germline V gene are MDHEN and SYDVKM. The CDR3 runs 14 residues. The CDR3 DNA reads TGTGCCACCCTTGCAGGAAATAGGGTTCAGCCCCAGCATTTT. Protein product: CATLAGNRVQPQHF.

Concerning this clone: A read error may be the cause here, since a much bigger clone is one base away. This CDR3 is also generated by other DNA sequences in the sample. The CDR3 DNA reads TGTGCCAGCAGCTTAGATGTCGGGGAGCTGTTTTTT. Protein product: CASSLDVGELFF. The V and J genes are TRBV11-3 and TRBJ2-2, with D uncertain. Trimming removed 0 bases at V and 7 bases at J, with 3 bases between. The germline gives CDR1 SGHNT, CDR2 YENEEA. The CDR3 is made up of 12 amino acids.

The chain carries TRBV7-2 and TRBJ1-6, with D perhaps TRBD1 (6 bases). Germline lookup yields CDR1 SGHTA and CDR2 FQGNSA. The V end was cut by 1 base, the J end by 7 bases, with 17 bases between. The CDR3 contains 17 residues. CDR3 DNA: TGTGCCAGCAGCTTAGGTCGGTGGAGACAGGACAATTCACCCCTCCACTTT. Protein: CASSLGRWRQDNSPLHF.

Here the CDR3 DNA reads TGTGCCAGCAGCTTAAGGCTAGCGGGAGGTGCCGGGGAGACCCAGTACTTC. Amino acid sequence: CASSLRLAGGAGETQYF. The chain uses TRBV7-2 and TRBJ2-5; 11 bases fit TRBD2. Germline V CDR1 and CDR2: SGHTA, FQGNSA. Losses at the gene ends were 2 bases for V and 5 bases for J; bases not matched to a gene: 10. The CDR3 has 17 residues.